The rows below give T cell receptor beta chains drawn from one sample of a study of blood T cell repertoires in COVID-19. The repertoire was sequenced with immunoSEQ multiplex PCR; TCRdb's copy has only in-frame clones and lacks some. The data hold under 200,000 clones, with 80% to 85% observed a single time. Sequenced: peripheral blood. The source of these receptors is a human donor with acute or convalescent COVID-19. The donor label of this sample is uncertain. Each CDR3 is given with its conserved first and last residue. D genes are given only for firm matches. Rows may omit the clone size; those that give it use once, few, many or a size class.

>TRBV28|.|.|TRBJ1-1
TGTGCCAGCAGTTTACCCCGGACAGATGAAGCTTTCTTT
CASSLPRTDEAFF
>TRBV3-1/TRBV3-2|.|TRBD1|TRBJ2-2
TGTGCCAGCAGAGACAGGGGCATGAGCACCGGGGAGCTGTTTTTT
CASRDRGMSTGELFF
>TRBV6-1|.|.|TRBJ1-4
TGTGCCAGCAGTGAAGCTCTTATTACACGGAGAACTAATGAAAAACTGTTTTTT
CASSEALITRRTNEKLFF
>TRBV6-1|.|TRBD2|TRBJ2-5
TGTGCCAGCAGTGAAAGTCTAGCGGGGGCCCCTGGTGAGACCCAGTACTTC
CASSESLAGAPGETQYF
>TRBV2|.|.|TRBJ2-3
TGTGCCAGCAGTGACAGGGGTTTGGGTAGGGATACGCAGTATTTT
CASSDRGLGRDTQYF
>TRBV3-1/TRBV3-2|.|.|TRBJ1-5
TGTGCCAGCAGCCAAGTTAGCAGCAATCAGCCCCAGCATTTT
CASSQVSSNQPQHF
>TRBV11-2|.|.|TRBJ2-1
TGTGCCAGCAGTCACACCGGGACACGCTCCTACAATGAGCAGTTCTTC
CASSHTGTRSYNEQFF
>TRBV7-3|.|.|TRBJ2-1
TGTGCCAGCAGCTTAAGTAGGACAGCGAATGAGCAGTTCTTC
CASSLSRTANEQFF
>TRBV12-5|once|TRBD2|TRBJ2-1
TGTGCTAGTGGTTTGGAACTAGCGGGAATCCTTAGCTCCTACAATGAGCAGTTCTTC
CASGLELAGILSSYNEQFF
>TRBV2|once|.|TRBJ1-5
TGTGCCAGCCGGGATAGCAATCAGCCCCAGCATTTT
CASRDSNQPQHF
>TRBV7-8|.|.|TRBJ2-1
TGTGCCAGCAGCTCACCCCAGGGCTCCTACAATGAGCAGTTCTTC
CASSSPQGSYNEQFF
>TRBV5-1|.|TRBD2|TRBJ2-1
TGCGCCAGCAGCTTGGTCAGGGATACTAGCGGGAGGTTAAATGAGCAGTTCTTC
CASSLVRDTSGRLNEQFF
>TRBV27|.|.|TRBJ2-7
TGTGCCAGCAGTTCGGAGTCGGGGACTCCCGCCTACGAGCAGTACTTC
CASSSESGTPAYEQYF
>TRBV19|.|TRBD2|TRBJ2-2
TGTGCCAGTAGCCTAATGGACGCCGGGGGAGGGTTTTCCGGGGAGCTGTTTTTT
CASSLMDAGGGFSGELFF